This T cell receptor (beta chain) appears in the sequencing data of a study of identical twins. Via MiXCR, TCRdb re-called the 5' RACE reads, giving one row per CDR3 protein. The sample has around 290,000 distinct CDR3 sequences, 9.5% seen once. Broader study findings: In drawing conclusions, the study used cross-sectional statistical analysis and did not follow the same donors.

In its sample, this clonotype was seen a few times. The antigen remains undetermined. The germline V gene has CDR1 DFQATT and CDR2 SNEGSKA (reference sequence). The CDR3 is 16 residues long. With 3 bases removed from V and 3 bases from J, the gap between germline ends came to 18 bases. This sample was also put to use in a study of yellow fever vaccine responses in identical twins.

The TCR originated in a woman between 18 and 29 years old in good health. The sample comprised CD8+ T cells sorted from blood. The chain uses TRBV20-1 and TRBJ2-1; a possible D gene is TRBD2 (5 bases). CDR3 DNA: TGCAGTGCTAGGGCCAACGGGAAAGCTCTCTACAATGAGCAGTTCTTC. It is translated as CSARANGKALYNEQFF.